Following are 8 T cell receptor beta chains from one sample sequenced in a study of blood T cells in healthy people across ages. The authors ran a second PCR of roughly 6 to 12 cycles using a sample-barcoded 5' primer and a J-beta primer mix. TCRdb itself ran the 5' RACE reads through MiXCR, one entry per CDR3 protein. Of fewer than 800,000 distinct CDR3 sequences listed, 25% are singletons. This sample was also put to use in a study of T cells of mothers and their children.

Sequenced: blood. All receptors come from a boy under 18 in good health.

This chain uses TRBV12-5 with TRBJ2-2; 9 bases fit TRBD2. Germline assignment: CDR1 LGHNT and CDR2 FRNRAP. J gave up 5 bases and V 3 bases, and 4 bases lay outside the gene matches. The CDR3 is made up of 15 amino acids. This chain's CDR3 is CASGFSSGDTGELFF. In DNA form, the CDR3 reads TGTGCTAGTGGTTTTTCTAGCGGGGATACCGGGGAGCTGTTTTTT.

This clonotype was recorded a few times. The CDR3 region is CASSLCHRGSSGPFETQYF. CDR3 sequence (DNA): TGTGCCAGCAGCTTATGTCACAGAGGGTCTAGCGGGCCGTTCGAGACCCAGTACTTC. The rearrangement uses TRBV11-1 and TRBJ2-5; 8 nucleotides line up with TRBD2. CDR3 length: 19 amino acids. Germline lookup yields CDR1 SGHAT and CDR2 FQDESV (reference sequence). Unmatched junction bases numbered 19, after V lost 2 bases and J lost 5 bases. The full variable domain, its missing parts supplied by reference TRBV11-1 and TRBJ2-5, is EAEVAQSPRYKITEKSQAVAFWCDPISGHATLYWYRQILGQGPELLVQFQDESVVDDSQLPKDRFSAERLKGVDSTLKIQPAELGDSAMYLCASSLCHRGSSGPFETQYFGPGTRLLVL.

In this sample, this clonotype turned up once. The chain carries TRBV7-9 and TRBJ1-6, with 7 positions matching TRBD1. Germline CDR1 and CDR2: SEHNR and FQNEAQ (reference sequence). The length of the CDR3 is 15 residues. Trimming took 3 bases from V and 7 from J; bases not matched to a gene: 6. The CDR3 DNA follows: TGTGCCAGCAGCTTCGACAGGGACTGGAATTCACCCCTCCACTTT. Its translation is CASSFDRDWNSPLHF.

This clonotype was seen more than once but under ten times. The chain combines TRBV6-6 with TRBJ2-7; D is ambiguous. Per germline, CDR1 MNHNY and CDR2 SVGAGI (reference sequence). Between the trimmed V and J ends, which lost 2 bases and 6 bases, there was a span of 5 bases. The CDR3 totals 11 residues. CDR3 DNA sequence: TGTGCCAGCAGTTACGTTAGCGAGCAGTACTTC. It translates to CASSYVSEQYF.

The table lists this clonotype with a count of one. This chain links TRBV12-3 or TRBV12-4 with TRBJ2-1; 11 bases line up with TRBD2. The CDR3 runs 14 residues. V shed 5 bases and J 9 bases; nucleotides not matched to a gene: 6. The CDR3 spells CASSDSGRAGEQFF. Written as DNA, the CDR3 is TGTGCCAGCAGTGATAGCGGGAGGGCAGGTGAGCAGTTCTTC.

The chain uses TRBV9 and TRBJ2-4; D may match TRBD1 or TRBD2 (6 bases each). This CDR3 contains 15 residues. Germline V gene sequence: CDR1 SGDLS, CDR2 YYNGEE. The V end was cut by 0 bases, the J end by 3 bases, with 10 bases between. CDR3 in amino acids: CASSVDGGLKNIQYF. The CDR3 coding sequence is TGTGCCAGCAGCGTAGATGGGGGGCTCAAAAACATTCAGTACTTC.

The chain couples TRBV5-1 to TRBJ2-5, with unresolved D. Trimming pared 7 bases from V and 2 bases from J, leaving 12 bases between. Germline V gene data show CDR1 as SGHRS and CDR2 as YFSETQ. This CDR3 comprises 13 residues. Written as DNA, the CDR3 is TGCGCCAGCTCTGACGGACCGCAAGAGACCCAGTACTTC. Protein product: CASSDGPQETQYF.

This clonotype was observed a few times. V and J are TRBV5-6 and TRBJ2-7; the D is unclear. The germline CDR1 and CDR2 sequences are SGHDT and YYEEEE. The length of the CDR3 is 12 residues. V lost 0 bases and J 6 bases, leaving 7 bases between the germline ends. The CDR3 DNA reads as TGTGCCAGCAGCTTGGGCAGGACCGAGCAGTACTTC. Translated: CASSLGRTEQYF.